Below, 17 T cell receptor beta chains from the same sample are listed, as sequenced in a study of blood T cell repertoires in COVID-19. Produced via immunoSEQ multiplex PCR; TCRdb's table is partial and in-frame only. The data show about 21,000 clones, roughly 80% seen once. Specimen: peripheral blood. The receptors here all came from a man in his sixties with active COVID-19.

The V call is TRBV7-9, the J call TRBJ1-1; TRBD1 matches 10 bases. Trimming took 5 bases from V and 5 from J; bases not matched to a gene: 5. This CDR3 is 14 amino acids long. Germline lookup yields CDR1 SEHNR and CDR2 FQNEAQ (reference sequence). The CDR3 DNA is TGTGCCAGCAGCCGAGGACAGGGGGTGACTGAAGCTTTCTTT. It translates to CASSRGQGVTEAFF.

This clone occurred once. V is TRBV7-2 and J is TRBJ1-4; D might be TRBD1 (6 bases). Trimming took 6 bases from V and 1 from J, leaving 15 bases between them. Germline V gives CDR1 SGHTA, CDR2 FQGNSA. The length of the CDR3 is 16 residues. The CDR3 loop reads CASSKAGARTNEKLFF. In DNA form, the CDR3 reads TGTGCCAGCAGTAAAGCAGGGGCTCGAACTAATGAAAAACTGTTTTTT. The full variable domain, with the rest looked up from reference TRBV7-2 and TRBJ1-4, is GAGVSQSPSNKVTEKGKDVELRCDPISGHTALYWYRQSLGQGLEFLIYFQGNSAPDKSGLPSDRFSAERTGGSVSTLTIQRTQQEDSAVYLCASSKAGARTNEKLFFGSGTQLSVL.

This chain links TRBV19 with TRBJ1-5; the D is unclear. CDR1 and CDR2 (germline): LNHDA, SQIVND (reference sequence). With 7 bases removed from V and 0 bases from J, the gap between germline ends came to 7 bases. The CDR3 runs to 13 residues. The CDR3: CASTRHSNQPQHF. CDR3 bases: TGTGCCAGTACGCGACATAGCAATCAGCCCCAGCATTTT.

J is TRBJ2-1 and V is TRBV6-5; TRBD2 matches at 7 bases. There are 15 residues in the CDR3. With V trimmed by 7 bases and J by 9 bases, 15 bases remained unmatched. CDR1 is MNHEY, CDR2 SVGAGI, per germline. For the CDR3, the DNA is TGTGCCAGCACCCCAAGTTATCAGCGGGGATCTGAGCAGTTCTTC. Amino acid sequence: CASTPSYQRGSEQFF.

CDR3 amino acids: CASSQTGLAGADGEQFF. The CDR3 DNA reads as TGTGCCAGCAGCCAGACGGGACTAGCGGGAGCTGACGGGGAGCAGTTCTTC. The chain has TRBV3-1 (or the pseudogene TRBV3-2) and TRBJ2-1, with 14 bases identical to TRBD2. Germline values: CDR1 LGHDT, CDR2 YNNKEL (reference sequence). CDR3 size: 17 residues. J lost 10 bases, V lost 3 bases, and 11 bases had no gene match.

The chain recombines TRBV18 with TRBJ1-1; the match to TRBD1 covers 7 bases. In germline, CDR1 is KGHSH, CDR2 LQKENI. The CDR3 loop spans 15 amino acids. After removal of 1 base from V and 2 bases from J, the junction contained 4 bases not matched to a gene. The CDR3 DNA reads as TGTGCCAGCTCACCACAGGGGGCGCGAAACACTGAAGCTTTCTTT. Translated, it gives CASSPQGARNTEAFF.

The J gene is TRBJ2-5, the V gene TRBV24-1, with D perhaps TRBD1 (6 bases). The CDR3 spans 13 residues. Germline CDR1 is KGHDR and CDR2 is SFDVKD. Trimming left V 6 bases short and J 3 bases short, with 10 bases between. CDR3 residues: CATSLSGEETQYF. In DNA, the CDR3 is TGTGCCACCAGTCTTTCAGGGGAAGAGACCCAGTACTTC.

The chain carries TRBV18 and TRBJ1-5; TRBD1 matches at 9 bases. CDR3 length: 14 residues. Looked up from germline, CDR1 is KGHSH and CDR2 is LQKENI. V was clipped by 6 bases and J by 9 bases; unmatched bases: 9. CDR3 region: CASSLGQGQGPQHF. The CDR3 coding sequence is TGTGCCAGCTCTCTTGGACAGGGGCAGGGGCCCCAGCATTTT.

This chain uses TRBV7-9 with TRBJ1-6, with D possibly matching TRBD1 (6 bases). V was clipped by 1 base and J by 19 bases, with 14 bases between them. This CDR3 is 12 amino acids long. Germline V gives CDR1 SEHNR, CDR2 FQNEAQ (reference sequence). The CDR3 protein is CASSLETGLFHF. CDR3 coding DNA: TGTGCCAGCAGCTTAGAGACAGGACTTTTTCACTTT.

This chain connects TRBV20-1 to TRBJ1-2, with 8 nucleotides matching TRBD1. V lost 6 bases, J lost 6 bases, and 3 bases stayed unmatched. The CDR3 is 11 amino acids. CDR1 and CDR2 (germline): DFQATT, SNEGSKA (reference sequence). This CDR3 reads CSAWDRNGYTF. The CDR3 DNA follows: TGCAGTGCCTGGGACAGGAATGGCTACACCTTC.

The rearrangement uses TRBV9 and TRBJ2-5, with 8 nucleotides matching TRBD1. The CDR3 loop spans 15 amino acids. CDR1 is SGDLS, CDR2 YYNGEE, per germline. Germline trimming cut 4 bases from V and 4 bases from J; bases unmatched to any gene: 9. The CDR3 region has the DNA TGTGCCAGCAGCATAGGGACAGGAAGGTCAGAGACCCAGTACTTC. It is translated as CASSIGTGRSETQYF.

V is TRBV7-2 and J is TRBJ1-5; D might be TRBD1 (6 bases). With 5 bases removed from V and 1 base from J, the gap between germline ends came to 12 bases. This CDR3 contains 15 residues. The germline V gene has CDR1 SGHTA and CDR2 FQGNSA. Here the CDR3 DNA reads TGTGCCAGCAGCCTCCGTAGGGGGAGCAATCAGCCCCAGCATTTT. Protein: CASSLRRGSNQPQHF.

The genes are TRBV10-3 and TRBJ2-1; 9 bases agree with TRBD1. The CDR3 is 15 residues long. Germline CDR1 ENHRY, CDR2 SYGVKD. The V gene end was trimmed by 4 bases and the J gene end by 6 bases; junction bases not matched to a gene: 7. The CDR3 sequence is CAISGGNRGRNEQFF. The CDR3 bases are TGTGCCATCAGTGGCGGCAACAGGGGGCGCAATGAGCAGTTCTTC.

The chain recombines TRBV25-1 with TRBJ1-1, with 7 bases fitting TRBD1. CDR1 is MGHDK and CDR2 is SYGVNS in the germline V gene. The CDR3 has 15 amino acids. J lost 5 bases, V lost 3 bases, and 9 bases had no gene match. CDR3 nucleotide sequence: TGTGCCAGCAGTGAGTGGACAGGTACGTGGACTGAAGCTTTCTTT. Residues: CASSEWTGTWTEAFF. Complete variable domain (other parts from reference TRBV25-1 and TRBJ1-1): EADIYQTPRYLVIGTGKKITLECSQTMGHDKMYWYQQDPGMELHLIHYSYGVNSTEKGDLSSESTVSRIRTEHFPLTLESARPSHTSQYLCASSEWTGTWTEAFFGQGTRLTVV.

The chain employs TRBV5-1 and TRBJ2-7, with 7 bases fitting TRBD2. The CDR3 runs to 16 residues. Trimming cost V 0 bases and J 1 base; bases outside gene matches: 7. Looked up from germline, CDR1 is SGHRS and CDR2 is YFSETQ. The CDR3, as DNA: TGCGCCAGCAGCTTGGTGGCGGGCGGGGGTTCCTACGAGCAGTACTTC. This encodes CASSLVAGGGSYEQYF.

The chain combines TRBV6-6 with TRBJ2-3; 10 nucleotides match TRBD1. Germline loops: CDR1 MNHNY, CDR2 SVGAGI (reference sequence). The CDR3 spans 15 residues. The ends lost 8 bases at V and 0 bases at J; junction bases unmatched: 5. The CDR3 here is CASGGTGASTDTQYF. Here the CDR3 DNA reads TGTGCCAGCGGGGGGACAGGGGCTAGCACAGATACGCAGTATTTT.

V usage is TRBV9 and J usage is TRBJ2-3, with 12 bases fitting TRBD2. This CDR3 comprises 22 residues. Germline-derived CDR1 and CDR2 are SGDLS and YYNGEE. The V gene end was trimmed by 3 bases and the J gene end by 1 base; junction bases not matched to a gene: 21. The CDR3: CASSGPLGLAGGPDYGTDTQYF. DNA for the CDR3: TGTGCCAGCAGCGGGCCCCTGGGGCTAGCGGGAGGGCCGGACTACGGCACAGATACGCAGTATTTT. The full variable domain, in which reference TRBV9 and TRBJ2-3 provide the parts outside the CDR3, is DSGVTQTPKHLITATGQRVTLRCSPRSGDLSVYWYQQSLDQGLQFLIQYYNGEERAKGNILERFSAQQFPDLHSELNLSSLELGDSALYFCASSGPLGLAGGPDYGTDTQYFGPGTRLTVL.